The 10 T cell receptor beta chains given below trace back to one sample, sequenced in a study of T cells expressing NK-cell markers. TCRdb reprocessed the 5' RACE reads and stores each CDR3 protein as one record, lacking DNA. The repertoire table contains about 260,000 distinct CDR3 sequences. Sequencing was done on a sample of blood T cells: a sorted CD56 or NKG2C T cell subset, CD4+ or CD8+ T cells, or bulk PBMC T cells (not recorded which). The receptors were gathered from a man between 18 and 29 years old in good health.

The chain carries TRBV12-3 or TRBV12-4 and TRBJ2-7; TCRdb's D gene call, TRBD2, goes unchecked for lack of DNA. The CDR3 has 17 residues. The CDR3 is CASSQPRTSGLSYEQYF.

This chain connects TRBV20-1 to TRBJ2-7. Germline V CDR1 and CDR2: DFQATT, SNEGSKA (reference sequence). This CDR3 spans 13 amino acids. CDR3 sequence: CSRHGQGSHEQYF.

J is TRBJ2-1 and V is TRBV20-1; TCRdb's assignment of TRBD2 cannot be checked, as there is no DNA. From germline, CDR1 is DFQATT and CDR2 SNEGSKA (reference sequence). There are 14 residues in the CDR3. CDR3 sequence: CSALRGLAGAEQFF.

V and J are TRBV4-1 and TRBJ1-4; the D call from TCRdb, TRBD1, cannot be confirmed without DNA. The CDR3 length is 16 residues. CDR1 is MGHRA and CDR2 is YSYEKL in the germline V gene. CDR3: CASSQPRRGGNEKLFF.

The genes are TRBV29-1 and TRBJ2-7. This CDR3 is built from 11 residues. CDR1 is SQVTM and CDR2 is ANQGSEA in the germline V gene. Here the CDR3 reads CSVAWVHEQYF.

The chain uses TRBV20-1 and TRBJ2-7; TCRdb calls TRBD1, which cannot be checked without DNA. The CDR3 is 14 residues long. CDR1 and CDR2 (germline): DFQATT, SNEGSKA (reference sequence). CDR3 protein: CSASGTGEGKEQYF.

The rearrangement joins TRBV24-1 to TRBJ2-3; the TCRdb call, TRBD2, lacks DNA for checking. Germline lookup yields CDR1 KGHDR and CDR2 SFDVKD. The CDR3 contains 12 residues. This CDR3 reads CATRRDEDTQYF.

The CDR3 loop is CASSSGRAGGQETQYF. The rearrangement links TRBV7-2 to TRBJ2-5; the TRBD2 assignment by TCRdb is unverifiable without DNA. Germline V gives CDR1 SGHTA, CDR2 FQGNSA. This CDR3 has 16 amino acids.

This rearrangement joins TRBV11-3 to TRBJ2-5; TCRdb proposes TRBD1, but this gene call is untestable without DNA. This CDR3 comprises 15 residues. CDR1 and CDR2 from the germline V gene are SGHNT and YENEEA. This chain's CDR3 is CASATTPASQETQYF.

The V and J genes are TRBV30 and TRBJ1-5; TCRdb's assignment of TRBD1 cannot be checked, as there is no DNA. The V gene's germline CDR1 is GTSNPN and CDR2 SVGIG (reference sequence). The CDR3 has 16 residues. This chain's CDR3 is CAWSAVGRAANQPQHF.